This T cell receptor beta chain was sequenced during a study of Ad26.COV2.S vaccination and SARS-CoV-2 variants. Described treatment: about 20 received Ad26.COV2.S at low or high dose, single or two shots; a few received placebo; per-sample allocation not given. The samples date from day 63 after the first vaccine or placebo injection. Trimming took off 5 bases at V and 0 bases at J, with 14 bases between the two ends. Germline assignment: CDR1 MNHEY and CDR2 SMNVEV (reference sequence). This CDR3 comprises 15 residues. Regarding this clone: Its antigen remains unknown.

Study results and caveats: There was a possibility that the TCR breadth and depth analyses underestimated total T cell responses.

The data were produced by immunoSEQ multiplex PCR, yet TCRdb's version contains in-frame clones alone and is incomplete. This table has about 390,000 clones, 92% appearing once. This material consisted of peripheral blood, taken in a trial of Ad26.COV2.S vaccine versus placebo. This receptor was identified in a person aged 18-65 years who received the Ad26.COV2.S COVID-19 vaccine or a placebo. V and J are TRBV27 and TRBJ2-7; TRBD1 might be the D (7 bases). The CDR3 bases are TGTGCCAGCAGTAGGAGGCGGGACAGCTCCTACGAGCAGTACTTC. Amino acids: CASSRRRDSSYEQYF.